This entry lists 18 T cell receptor beta chains sequenced from one sample in a study of blood T cells in healthy people across ages. A second PCR of about 6 to 12 cycles used a sample-barcoded 5' primer and a J-beta primer mix. TCRdb itself ran the 5' RACE reads through MiXCR, one entry per CDR3 protein. Here the sample spans 600,000 or so distinct CDR3 sequences, about 30% being singletons. The sample comprised blood. The source of these receptors is an elderly woman in good health.

This rearrangement joins TRBV20-1 to TRBJ2-3; 7 bases are shared with TRBD1. The germline gives CDR1 DFQATT, CDR2 SNEGSKA (reference sequence). CDR3 length equals 13 residues. The V segment lost 5 bases and the J segment 8 bases; nucleotides outside the gene matches: 10. The CDR3 reads CSAGRQGQGTQYF. The CDR3 nucleotides read TGCAGTGCTGGGAGACAGGGCCAAGGTACGCAGTATTTT.

The chain joins TRBV4-2 to TRBJ2-7; the D call may be TRBD1 or TRBD2 (5 bases each). The V gene's germline CDR1 is LGHNA and CDR2 YNFKEQ. V was trimmed by 5 bases and J by 4 bases, leaving 12 bases between them. This CDR3 contains 13 residues. CDR3 DNA sequence: TGTGCCAGCAGCTCCGACTGGGGGTACGAGCAGTACTTC. Its translation is CASSSDWGYEQYF.

This clonotype was counted many times. This chain uses TRBV20-1 with TRBJ2-1; 10 bases fit TRBD2. Looked up from germline, CDR1 is DFQATT and CDR2 is SNEGSKA (reference sequence). With V trimmed by 6 bases and J by 0 bases, 14 bases remained unmatched. CDR3 length equals 18 residues. The CDR3 coding sequence is TGCAGTGCCTCCATAGCGGGGGGCGCTTTAAGCTCCTACAATGAGCAGTTCTTC. Translation: CSASIAGGALSSYNEQFF.

This clonotype has ten or more counts. The chain has TRBV6-1 and TRBJ1-5; 9 nucleotides line up with TRBD1. Germline assignment: CDR1 MNHNS and CDR2 SASEGT. CDR3 length: 14 amino acids. V was pared by 7 bases and J by 3 bases, with 4 bases of the junction left unmatched. The CDR3 loop reads CASIGQGINQPQHF. The CDR3 nucleotides read TGTGCCAGCATTGGACAGGGGATCAATCAGCCCCAGCATTTT.

This clonotype was observed a handful of times. It may be a read error: a sequence one base away is much more abundant. For the CDR3, the DNA is TGTGCCAGCAGCCGGGCCAATGCCCTATACAATGAGCAGTACTTC. This encodes CASSRANALYNEQYF. V gene TRBV7-2 combines with J gene TRBJ2-1; D is undetermined. TRBJ2-7 explains the end of the DNA better; the J call may be wrong. The CDR3 has 15 amino acids. Per the germline V gene, CDR1 is SGHTA and CDR2 is FQGNSA.

This chain links TRBV6-6 with TRBJ2-5; 7 positions match TRBD1. Germline loops: CDR1 MNHNY, CDR2 SVGAGI (reference sequence). Losses at the gene ends were 5 bases for V and 1 base for J; bases not matched to a gene: 4. This CDR3 region has 14 residues. In nucleotides, the CDR3 is TGTGCCAGCAGTCAACAGGGGACCCAAGAGACCCAGTACTTC. This translates into CASSQQGTQETQYF.

The rearrangement uses TRBV6-2 or TRBV6-3 and TRBJ1-2, with D possibly being TRBD1 (6 bases). Germline V lookup: CDR1 MNHEY, CDR2 SVGEGT. This CDR3 region has 16 residues. The V end lost 5 bases, the J end lost 3 bases, and 19 bases lay between the germline ends. CDR3: CASSSEHGTRDYGYTF. CDR3 nucleotide sequence: TGTGCCAGCAGTAGCGAGCACGGGACAAGAGACTATGGCTACACCTTC.

This clonotype has ten or more counts. The J gene is TRBJ1-2, the V gene TRBV7-6; D ambiguous. The CDR3 extends over 13 amino acids. Germline lookup yields CDR1 SGHVS and CDR2 FNYEAQ. Trimming cost V 4 bases and J 0 bases, with 6 bases left between them. The CDR3 loop reads CASSSESNYGYTF. CDR3 nucleotides: TGTGCCAGCAGCTCAGAATCTAACTATGGCTACACCTTC. Combining the CDR3 with reference TRBV7-6 and TRBJ1-2 gives the whole variable domain GAGVSQSPRYKVTKRGQDVALRCDPISGHVSLYWYRQALGQGPEFLTYFNYEAQQDKSGLPNDRFSAERPEGSISTLTIQRTEQRDSAMYRCASSSESNYGYTFGSGTRLTVV.

This clonotype was seen more than once but under ten times. The DNA of the CDR3 is TGTGCCCTCAGCGTTGGCCGAGGTATCAGCTCCTATAATTCACCCCTCCACTTT. It yields the protein CALSVGRGISSYNSPLHF. The chain couples TRBV6-1 to TRBJ1-6; D is unresolved. Between the trimmed V and J ends, which lost 11 bases and 0 bases, there was a span of 23 bases. Germline CDR1 and CDR2: MNHNS and SASEGT. This CDR3 has 18 residues.

The sample holds many counts of this clonotype. The CDR3 spells CASSPRGASGGDLETQYF. In nucleotides, the CDR3 is TGTGCCAGCAGCCCCAGAGGGGCTAGCGGGGGAGATTTGGAGACCCAGTACTTC. The chain couples TRBV7-2 to TRBJ2-5, with TRBD2 matching 10 bases. Germline V lookup: CDR1 SGHTA, CDR2 FQGNSA. Trimming removed 5 bases from V and 5 bases from J; junction bases left unmatched: 17. The CDR3 has 18 amino acids.

This clonotype was seen many times. V gene TRBV7-2 combines with J gene TRBJ2-3, with 16 bases fitting TRBD2. The CDR3 covers 16 residues. J gave up 5 bases and V 5 bases, and 4 bases lay outside the gene matches. Germline loops: CDR1 SGHTA, CDR2 FQGNSA. CDR3 bases: TGTGCCAGCAGCCTGGGACTAGCGGGGGGGCAAGATACGCAGTATTTT. Its translation: CASSLGLAGGQDTQYF.

This chain links TRBV20-1 with TRBJ2-7; the D gene is possibly TRBD2 (6 bases). V was clipped by 6 bases and J by 0 bases, with 15 bases between them. The CDR3 has 14 residues. The germline CDR1 and CDR2 sequences are DFQATT and SNEGSKA (reference sequence). CDR3 bases: TGCAGTGCCACCTCAGTCGGGGGCTCCTACGAGCAGTACTTC. The encoded protein is CSATSVGGSYEQYF.

This clonotype was counted at least ten times. The rearrangement links TRBV10-3 to TRBJ2-7; perhaps D is TRBD1 or TRBD2 (6 bases each). Trimming stripped 3 bases from V and 1 base from J, with 19 bases between. Germline V lookup: CDR1 ENHRY, CDR2 SYGVKD. This CDR3 is 17 amino acids long. The CDR3 protein is CAISDPRGSLASYEQYF. CDR3 DNA: TGTGCCATCAGTGACCCTAGGGGGAGTCTAGCGTCCTACGAGCAGTACTTC.

The table lists this clonotype with many counts. The chain combines TRBV2 with TRBJ1-4, with D perhaps matching TRBD1 (6 bases). Germline V lookup: CDR1 SNHLY, CDR2 FYNNEI. CDR3 length: 14 amino acids. Deletions cut 0 bases from V and 13 bases from J, with 15 bases between. CDR3 nucleotides: TGTGCCAGCAGTGAAGCCAGGGGCTACGGAGGACTGTTTTTT. It encodes CASSEARGYGGLFF.

This clonotype has a count of ten or more. The J gene is TRBJ1-1, the V gene TRBV7-2; D perhaps matches TRBD1 (5 bases). Trimming stripped 8 bases from V and 4 bases from J, with 14 bases between. The germline V gene has CDR1 SGHTA and CDR2 FQGNSA. CDR3 length: 13 amino acids. CDR3 loop: CASCSGGSTEAFF. In DNA, the CDR3 is TGTGCCAGCTGTTCGGGGGGGAGCACTGAAGCTTTCTTT.

This clonotype was detected a few times. This may stem from a read error, because a much larger clone lies one nucleotide away. This chain uses TRBV5-4 with TRBJ2-5, with D tentatively TRBD1 or TRBD2 (5 bases each). From germline, CDR1 is SGHNT and CDR2 YYREEE (reference sequence). CDR3 length equals 20 residues. The CDR3 loop is CANSLCSRAIRGKDQETQYF. Written as DNA, the CDR3 is TGTGCCAACAGCTTGTGTTCGAGGGCGATAAGGGGAAAGGACCAAGAGACCCAGTACTTC. Full variable domain (missing parts from reference TRBV5-4 and TRBJ2-5): ETGVTQSPTHLIKTRGQQVTLRCSSQSGHNTVSWYQQALGQGPQFIFQYYREEENGRGNFPPRFSGLQFPNYSSELNVNALELDDSALYLCANSLCSRAIRGKDQETQYFGPGTRLLVL.

The table lists this clonotype with a few counts. One base away lies a much larger clone, so this may be a sequencing read error. The genes are TRBV20-1 and TRBJ2-1, with D perhaps assigned TRBD1 or TRBD2 (5 bases each). The CDR3 has 14 amino acids. V dropped 1 base and J dropped 13 bases, with 20 bases sitting between them. Per germline, CDR1 DFQATT and CDR2 SNEGSKA (reference sequence). CDR3 coding DNA: TGCAGTGCTAGAGGACCGGGTCGGGATGGGACCCAGTTCTTC. The encoded protein is CSARGPGRDGTQFF.

The gene calls are TRBV20-1 and TRBJ2-3, with 13 bases aligning to TRBD2. CDR3 size: 18 residues. J was trimmed by 0 bases and V by 3 bases; bases with no gene match: 9. Germline lookup yields CDR1 DFQATT and CDR2 SNEGSKA (reference sequence). The CDR3 DNA reads TGCAGTGCTAGTCAACTAGCGGGGGGGCGACTTAGCACAGATACGCAGTATTTT. This gives the protein CSASQLAGGRLSTDTQYF.